What follows describes a single T cell receptor (beta chain). Libraries were prepared by immunoSEQ multiplex PCR; TCRdb keeps only in-frame clonotypes and omits some of them. The top ten clones hold around 8% of a sample with over 120,000 clones, approximately 83% of them seen once. Germline CDR1 MNHNY, CDR2 SVGAGI (reference sequence). V was clipped by 5 bases and J by 4 bases; unmatched bases: 19. The CDR3 is 18 residues long. This entry comes from a study of T cell responses to AZD1222 COVID-19 vaccine. The starting material was peripheral blood, obtained on day 0 of AZD1222 vaccination. The V call is TRBV6-6, the J call TRBJ1-2, with 7 nucleotides matching TRBD1. The receptor was isolated from an adult in good health. CDR3 in DNA: TGTGCCAGCAGTCCTACCACCCTGGATGGAGGGGGCAGCTATGGCTACACCTTC. The encoded protein is CASSPTTLDGGGSYGYTF.